These T cell receptor beta chains were read from a single sample in a study of monozygotic twins with inflammatory bowel disease. TCRdb reprocessed the 5' RACE reads, keeping one entry per CDR3 protein, no DNA. The sample has 350,000 to 500,000 distinct CDR3 sequences, and its top ten clones hold 2% to 2.5%. The sample was blood. These receptors all stem from a human donor with ulcerative colitis or Crohn's disease, or a healthy co-twin of an affected twin (not recorded which). Each CDR3 is given with its conserved first and last residue.

>TRBJ1-4|TRBV5-6
CASSWGTGGASNEKLFF
>TRBJ1-5|TRBV15
CATSSSAGAQPQHF
>TRBJ2-5|TRBV27
CASSLGQDLRETQYF
>TRBJ1-1|TRBV5-1
CASSYLRQISMNTEAFF
>TRBJ2-5|TRBV5-1
CASSLLLGQPGQETQYF
>TRBJ1-5|TRBV20-1
CSARQGSEPQHF
>TRBJ2-2|TRBV20-1
CSVAGTGAYTGELFF
>TRBJ2-1|TRBV6-8
CASRGDRGSGRNEQFF
>TRBJ1-4|TRBV4-1
CASSPPGATNEKLFF
>TRBJ2-1|TRBV6-2/TRBV6-3
CASRQRSGASYNEQFF
>TRBJ2-3|TRBV4-2
CASSQDTAGGGTDTQYF
>TRBJ1-1|TRBV12-3/TRBV12-4
CASSLLLGSYTEAFF
>TRBJ2-2|TRBV29-1
CSAGLAGDTGELFF
>TRBJ1-1|TRBV5-4
CASSSRMGGKGNTEAFF